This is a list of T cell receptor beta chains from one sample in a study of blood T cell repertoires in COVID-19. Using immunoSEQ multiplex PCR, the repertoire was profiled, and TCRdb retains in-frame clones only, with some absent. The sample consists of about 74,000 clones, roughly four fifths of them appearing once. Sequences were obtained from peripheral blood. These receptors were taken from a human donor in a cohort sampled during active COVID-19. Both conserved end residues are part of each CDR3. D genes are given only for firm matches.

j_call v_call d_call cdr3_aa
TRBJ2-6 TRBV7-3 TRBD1 CASSSTGGTNVLTF
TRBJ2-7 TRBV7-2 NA CASSLDKARSPYEQYF
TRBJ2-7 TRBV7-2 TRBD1 CASSLARGHNEQYF
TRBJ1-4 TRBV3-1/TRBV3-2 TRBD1 CASSLRQGGNEKLFF
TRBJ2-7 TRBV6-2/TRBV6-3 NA CASSYVQPSYEQYF
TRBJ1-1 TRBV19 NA CASSVSTPPNTEAFF
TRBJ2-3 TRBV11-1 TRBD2 CASSLAPGGGGATDTQYF
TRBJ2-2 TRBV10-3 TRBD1 CAISEGTGDVIGELFF
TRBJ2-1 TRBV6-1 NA CASSELAAYNEQFF
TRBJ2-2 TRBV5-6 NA CASSPLNLANTGELFF
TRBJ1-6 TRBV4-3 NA CASSQDNGSPLHF
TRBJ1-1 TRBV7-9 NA CASSYTGSAEAFF
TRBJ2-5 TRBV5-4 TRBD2 CASSAGLAGTGETQYF
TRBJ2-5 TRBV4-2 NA CASSPGSQETQYF
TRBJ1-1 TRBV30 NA CAWSPGGISEAFF
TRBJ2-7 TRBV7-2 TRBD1 CASSLVWDRAPYEQYF
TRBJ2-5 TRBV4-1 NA CASSQAGLAKTQYF
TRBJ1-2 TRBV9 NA CASSVGTFSGGYTF
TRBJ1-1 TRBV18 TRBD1 CASSQSTGGGTEAFF
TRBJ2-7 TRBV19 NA CASSTATDYEQYF
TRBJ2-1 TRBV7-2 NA CASSLASLRPENEQFF
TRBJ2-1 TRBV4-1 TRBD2 CASSQWERGGSYNEQFF
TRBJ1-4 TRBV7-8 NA CASSRAPGNEKLFF
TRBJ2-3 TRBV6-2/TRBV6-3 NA CASSLVKPSTDTQYF
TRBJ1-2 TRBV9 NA CASSGDRGYTF
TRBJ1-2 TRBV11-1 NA CASRTGTPTDGYTF
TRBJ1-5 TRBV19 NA CASSAIEGGANQPQHF
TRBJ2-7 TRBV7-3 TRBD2 CASSLSPGGSYEQYF
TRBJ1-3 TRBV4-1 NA CASSQDPGAGNTIYF
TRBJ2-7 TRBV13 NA CASSLGDNSYEQYF
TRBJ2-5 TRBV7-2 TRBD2 CASSRTSGGVQETQYF
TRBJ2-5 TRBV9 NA CASSPQQASKETQYF
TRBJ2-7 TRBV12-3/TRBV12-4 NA CASSLGHEQYF
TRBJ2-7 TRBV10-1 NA CASSESKRPRVF
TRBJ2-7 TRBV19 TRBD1 CASSRARTGASLQYF
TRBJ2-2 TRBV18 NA CASSPGGGTGELFF
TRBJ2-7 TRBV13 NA CASSLDRWPGAHEQYF
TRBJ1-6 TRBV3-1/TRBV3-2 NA CASSRTVGNSPLHF
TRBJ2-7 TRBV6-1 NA CASSEQDYEQYF
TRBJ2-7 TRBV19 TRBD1 CASSNYVTGAYEQYF
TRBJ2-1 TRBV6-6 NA CASSYPGQGRYNEQFF
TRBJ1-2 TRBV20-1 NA CSASGFGYTF
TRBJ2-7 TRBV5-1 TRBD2 CASSLVGPGEGEQYF
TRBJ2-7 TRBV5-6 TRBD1 CASSSTGVFEQYF
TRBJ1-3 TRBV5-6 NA CASSLVSSGNTIYF
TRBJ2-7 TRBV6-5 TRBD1 CASSYRTGGGYEQYF
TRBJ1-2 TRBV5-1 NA CASSFNAGTVFSNYGYTF
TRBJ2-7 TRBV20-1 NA CSASLAGTQYF
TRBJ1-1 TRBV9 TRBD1 CASSGQGSEEAFF
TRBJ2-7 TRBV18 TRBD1 CASSPPPKDRPSYEQYF
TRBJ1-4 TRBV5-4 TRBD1 CASSEQGAANEKLFF
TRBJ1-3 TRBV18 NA CASSPRAPESGNTIYF
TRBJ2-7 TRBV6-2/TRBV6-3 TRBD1 CASSDRDRALDEQYF